One and the same sample provided the 29 T cell receptor beta chains below, sequenced in a study of regulatory and conventional T cells in RAG deficiency. Libraries were prepared by immunoSEQ multiplex PCR; TCRdb keeps only in-frame clonotypes and omits some of them. The repertoire consists of around 37,000 clones, with 70% to 90% occurring once and the leading ten covering roughly 13%. This same sample was also taken into another study, of regulatory T cells. In that study: The primer mix had 52 TRBV and 13 TRBJ primers.

Sequenced: CD8+ T cells sorted from blood. The receptors shown here come from a human donor in good health.

V usage is TRBV4-2 and J usage is TRBJ1-1; D ambiguous. The CDR3 loop spans 15 amino acids. Germline V CDR1 and CDR2: LGHNA, YNFKEQ. The V and J ends lost 0 bases and 2 bases respectively, with 10 bases between them. As DNA, the CDR3 is TGTGCCAGCAGCCAAGAAGGAGGATCTAACACTGAAGCTTTCTTT. It codes for CASSQEGGSNTEAFF.

This chain links TRBV7-9 with TRBJ2-1; 8 bases are shared with TRBD2. Trimming at V came to 7 bases and at J to 9 bases, leaving 17 bases not matched to a gene. CDR3 length equals 16 residues. Germline loops: CDR1 SEHNR, CDR2 FQNEAQ (reference sequence). The CDR3 sequence is CASMNPGVAGSTEQFF. The CDR3 nucleotides are TGTGCCAGCATGAACCCGGGGGTAGCGGGGAGCACTGAGCAGTTCTTC. Using reference TRBV7-9 and TRBJ2-1 for the parts outside the CDR3, the full variable domain is DTGVSQNPRHKITKRGQNVTFRCDPISEHNRLYWYRQTLGQGPEFLTYFQNEAQLEKSRLLSDRFSAERPKGSFSTLEIQRTEQGDSAMYLCASMNPGVAGSTEQFFGPGTRLTVL.

This clone has a handful of counts. V is TRBV7-9 and J is TRBJ2-3, with a weak D call TRBD1 (5 bases). Germline loops: CDR1 SEHNR, CDR2 FQNEAQ (reference sequence). Trimming stripped 4 bases from V and 2 bases from J, with 25 bases between. This CDR3 comprises 19 residues. Written as DNA, the CDR3 is TGTGCCAGCAGCTCTCCCCGACAGCCGCCATTTAGGGACACAGATACGCAGTATTTT. It translates to CASSSPRQPPFRDTDTQYF.

This clone came up once. The V gene is TRBV7-8, the J gene TRBJ2-2, with D possibly being TRBD1 (6 bases). Germline V gene sequence: CDR1 SGHVS, CDR2 FQNEAQ. This CDR3 region has 16 residues. Deletions cut 5 bases from V and 2 bases from J, with 15 bases between. CDR3 sequence (DNA): TGTGCCAGCAGCCCAGAAGACAGGACCAACACCGGGGAGCTGTTTTTT. It encodes CASSPEDRTNTGELFF.

The chain carries TRBV7-9 and TRBJ2-3; D tentatively reads TRBD1 or TRBD2 (6 bases each). The V gene lost 6 bases and the J gene lost 2 bases, with 15 bases spanning the gap. The germline gives CDR1 SEHNR, CDR2 FQNEAQ (reference sequence). CDR3 length equals 15 residues. Here the CDR3 reads CASSGGQAITDTQYF. CDR3 DNA sequence: TGTGCCAGCAGTGGGGGGCAAGCGATCACAGATACGCAGTATTTT.

The chain is built from TRBV19 and TRBJ2-7, with D unclear. The DNA matches TRBJ2-1 better at its end, which makes the J call doubtful. Germline V gene data show CDR1 as LNHDA and CDR2 as SQIVND (reference sequence). There are 16 residues in the CDR3. The CDR3: CASSTTPGWSYNEQFF. The CDR3 DNA follows: TGTGCCAGTAGTACCACCCCCGGGTGGTCCTACAATGAGCAGTTCTTC.

V is TRBV11-1 and J is TRBJ1-2, with D hard to call. Trimming took off 2 bases at V and 2 bases at J, with 12 bases between the two ends. The CDR3 spans 15 residues. Per the germline V gene, CDR1 is SGHAT and CDR2 is FQDESV (reference sequence). DNA for the CDR3: TGTGCCAGCAGCTTAAGGGATAACGGAAACTATGGCTACACCTTC. It encodes CASSLRDNGNYGYTF. Full variable domain (missing parts from reference TRBV11-1 and TRBJ1-2): EAEVAQSPRYKITEKSQAVAFWCDPISGHATLYWYRQILGQGPELLVQFQDESVVDDSQLPKDRFSAERLKGVDSTLKIQPAELGDSAMYLCASSLRDNGNYGYTFGSGTRLTVV.

The V and J genes are TRBV7-9 and TRBJ2-3; D possibly corresponds to TRBD1 (5 bases). The V gene lost 1 base and the J gene lost 2 bases, with 13 bases spanning the gap. Germline-derived CDR1 and CDR2 are SEHNR and FQNEAQ (reference sequence). The CDR3 is 16 amino acids. The CDR3 region is CASSLVLGPSTDTQYF. The DNA for the CDR3 is TGTGCCAGCAGCTTAGTTCTGGGGCCATCCACAGATACGCAGTATTTT.

The rearrangement joins TRBV4-2 to TRBJ1-5, with D perhaps matching TRBD1 (6 bases). The germline V and J ends were trimmed by 0 bases and 0 bases, with 12 bases remaining between them. Per the germline V gene, CDR1 is LGHNA and CDR2 is YNFKEQ. The CDR3 length is 17 residues. CDR3 sequence reads: CASSQDVAGVSNQPQHF. For the CDR3, the DNA is TGTGCCAGCAGCCAAGATGTCGCAGGGGTTAGCAATCAGCCCCAGCATTTT.

The V and J genes are TRBV4-1 and TRBJ2-7, with 11 bases matching TRBD1. CDR1 and CDR2 (germline): MGHRA, YSYEKL. After removal of 5 bases from V and 2 bases from J, the junction contained 5 bases not matched to a gene. The CDR3 length is 15 residues. The CDR3 DNA reads TGCGCCAGCAGCTATCCGGGACAGGGGGCCTACGAGCAGTACTTC. Translated, it gives CASSYPGQGAYEQYF.

The chain couples TRBV5-1 to TRBJ2-1; D uncertain. CDR1 SGHRS and CDR2 YFSETQ come from the germline V gene. Trimming shortened V by 4 bases and J by 0 bases, and 11 bases separated the two germline ends. The CDR3 sequence is 15 residues long. The CDR3, as DNA: TGCGCCAGCAGCCGAGAAAGGAGCTCCTACAATGAGCAGTTCTTC. This codes for CASSRERSSYNEQFF.

Judged by abundance, this clone is medium-sized. The gene calls are TRBV28 and TRBJ2-7; 9 bases are shared with TRBD2. CDR1 and CDR2 (germline): MDHEN, SYDVKM. The V and J ends lost 3 bases and 4 bases, in that order; junction bases with no gene match: 10. The CDR3 runs to 16 residues. CDR3 nucleotides: TGTGCCAGCAGTTTGGGTCCTAGCGGGATGGTTTACGAGCAGTACTTC. This gives the protein CASSLGPSGMVYEQYF.

This clone has just a few counts. The chain is built from TRBV19 and TRBJ1-4, with D perhaps matching TRBD1 (6 bases). This CDR3 comprises 13 residues. The germline V gene has CDR1 LNHDA and CDR2 SQIVND (reference sequence). With 8 bases removed from V and 1 base from J, the gap between germline ends came to 8 bases. DNA of the CDR3: TGTGCCAGTGCCAGGGGAACTAATGAAAAACTGTTTTTT. Translated, it gives CASARGTNEKLFF.

This sequence joins TRBV13 and TRBJ2-4, with no clear D. This CDR3 region has 15 residues. Germline V gives CDR1 PRHDT, CDR2 FYEKMQ (reference sequence). The V end lost 5 bases, the J end lost 0 bases, and 11 bases lay between the germline ends. The CDR3 is CASSTPSVAKNIQYF. The CDR3 coding sequence is TGTGCCAGCAGCACCCCTTCGGTAGCCAAAAACATTCAGTACTTC.

This chain links TRBV19 with TRBJ1-1; weak D call: TRBD1 (5 bases). CDR1 is LNHDA and CDR2 is SQIVND in the germline V gene (reference sequence). V lost 7 bases to trimming and J lost 3 bases, with 12 bases between them. The CDR3 runs 13 residues. CDR3 nucleotide sequence: TGTGCCAGTAACCCACGGGGGGACACTGAAGCTTTCTTT. Protein sequence: CASNPRGDTEAFF.

The genes are TRBV7-2 and TRBJ2-7; D remains ambiguous. Per the germline V gene, CDR1 is SGHTA and CDR2 is FQGNSA. CDR3 length: 14 residues. V was clipped by 0 bases and J by 4 bases, with 10 bases between them. Here the CDR3 reads CASSLAQSRYEQYF. CDR3 DNA: TGTGCCAGCAGCTTAGCGCAATCCAGGTACGAGCAGTACTTC.

The V gene is TRBV5-8, the J gene TRBJ1-2; 8 nucleotides line up with TRBD1. This CDR3 is built from 13 residues. Germline CDR1 SGHTS, CDR2 YDEGEE. The trim removed 4 bases at V and 5 bases at J, leaving 4 bases unmatched. Written as DNA, the CDR3 is TGTGCCAGCAGCCTTCAGGGGGCTTATGGCTACACCTTC. This sequence encodes CASSLQGAYGYTF.

The chain joins TRBV28 to TRBJ2-1; TRBD2 aligns across 10 bases. The germline CDR1 and CDR2 sequences are MDHEN and SYDVKM. CDR3 length: 16 amino acids. V shed 1 base and J 8 bases; nucleotides not matched to a gene: 8. DNA for the CDR3: TGTGCCAGCAGTTTATTGGCTAGCGGGGGCCCCGATGAGCAGTTCTTC. This gives the protein CASSLLASGGPDEQFF.

The rearrangement uses TRBV29-1 and TRBJ2-1; unclear D gene. CDR1 SQVTM and CDR2 ANQGSEA come from the germline V gene. V was shortened by 3 bases and J by 6 bases, with 12 bases between the two germline ends. The CDR3 is made up of 13 amino acids. The CDR3 spells CSVDTPAVNEQFF. The CDR3 bases are TGCAGCGTTGACACACCGGCCGTCAATGAGCAGTTCTTC.

In its sample, this clone was seen once. Other DNA sequences in the same sample also yield this CDR3. V and J are TRBV29-1 and TRBJ2-1; 9 bases align to TRBD2. Per germline, CDR1 SQVTM and CDR2 ANQGSEA. J gave up 7 bases and V 4 bases, and 8 bases lay outside the gene matches. The CDR3 totals 14 residues. CDR3 in DNA: TGCAGCGTTGGTGGCGGGGGGGCGGGGAATGAGCAGTTCTTC. Translation gives CSVGGGGAGNEQFF.

This rearrangement joins TRBV28 to TRBJ2-2; D is undetermined. With 2 bases removed from V and 4 bases from J, the gap between germline ends came to 8 bases. Germline assignment: CDR1 MDHEN and CDR2 SYDVKM. This CDR3 comprises 14 residues. The CDR3: CASSLRSSTGELFF. The CDR3 DNA is TGTGCCAGCAGTTTAAGGTCCTCCACCGGGGAGCTGTTTTTT.

As for this clone: Other DNA sequences in the sample encode the same CDR3. The chain combines TRBV28 with TRBJ1-1, with D maybe TRBD1 (5 bases). Per germline, CDR1 MDHEN and CDR2 SYDVKM. The V and J ends lost 6 bases and 1 base respectively, with 9 bases between them. The CDR3 runs to 13 residues. CDR3 coding DNA: TGTGCCAGCAGGGGGCAAGGGAACACTGAAGCTTTCTTT. Amino acid sequence: CASRGQGNTEAFF. The variable domain in full, with the rest retrieved from reference TRBV28 and TRBJ1-1, is DVKVTQSSRYLVKRTGEKVFLECVQDMDHENMFWYRQDPGLGLRLIYFSYDVKMKEKGDIPEGYSVSREKKERFSLILESASTNQTSMYLCASRGQGNTEAFFGQGTRLTVV.

The chain carries TRBV10-3 and TRBJ2-7, with 8 nucleotides matching TRBD2. Per germline, CDR1 ENHRY and CDR2 SYGVKD. This CDR3 is built from 15 residues. V lost 10 bases and J lost 6; bases outside the gene matches: 17. The CDR3 region has the DNA TGTGCCACACACCGTCTTCCGGGACTAGAGACCGAGCAGTACTTC. This translates into CATHRLPGLETEQYF.

A single count supports this clone. The J gene is TRBJ2-1, the V gene TRBV5-1, with D possibly matching TRBD2 (5 bases). The CDR3 is 17 amino acids. Germline-derived CDR1 and CDR2 are SGHRS and YFSETQ. Trimming removed 3 bases from V and 0 bases from J, with 16 bases in between. The CDR3 spells CASSSPIRESSYNEQFF. In nucleotides, the CDR3 is TGCGCCAGCAGCTCCCCGATCCGGGAAAGCTCCTACAATGAGCAGTTCTTC.

This clone was picked up one time. Because the CDR3's place on the DNA is in doubt, the DNA is left out and the CDR3 is given as listed by TCRdb. The genes are TRBV9 and TRBJ2-1; the DNA was not used to check the table's D call, TRBD2. Including both end residues, the CDR3 is 16 amino acids long. Germline loops: CDR1 SGDLS, CDR2 YYNGEE. This CDR3 reads CASSPLAGVVGEQFFF.

This chain joins TRBV7-9 and TRBJ2-3; D is uncertain. The CDR3 covers 12 residues. The germline CDR1 and CDR2 sequences are SEHNR and FQNEAQ (reference sequence). V shed 1 base and J shed 6 bases, with 5 bases lying between them. The CDR3: CASSLVPDTQYF. As DNA, the CDR3 is TGTGCCAGCAGCTTAGTTCCGGATACGCAGTATTTT.

This clone has a handful of counts. CDR3: CASGLEPGQGAYGYTF. DNA of the CDR3: TGTGCTAGTGGTTTGGAACCGGGACAGGGGGCTTATGGCTACACCTTC. V usage is TRBV12-5 and J usage is TRBJ1-2, with TRBD1 matching 12 bases. The germline CDR1 and CDR2 sequences are LGHNT and FRNRAP. The CDR3 has 16 residues. V was clipped by 1 base and J by 5 bases; unmatched bases: 5.

V gene TRBV15 combines with J gene TRBJ1-4; 9 bases line up with TRBD1. With V trimmed by 4 bases and J by 4 bases, 10 bases remained unmatched. The CDR3 length is 17 residues. CDR1 LNHNV and CDR2 YYDKDF come from the germline V gene (reference sequence). DNA of the CDR3: TGTGCCACCAGCACACTCAATGGGGGACAGGGTAATGAAAAACTGTTTTTT. This encodes CATSTLNGGQGNEKLFF. Drawing the rest from reference TRBV15 and TRBJ1-4, the complete variable domain is DAMVIQNPRYQVTQFGKPVTLSCSQTLNHNVMYWYQQKSSQAPKLLFHYYDKDFNNEADTPDNFQSRRPNTSFCFLDIRSPGLGDTAMYLCATSTLNGGQGNEKLFFGSGTQLSVL.

This chain connects TRBV27 to TRBJ1-2, with unresolved D. This CDR3 is 13 amino acids long. Germline V gene lookup returns CDR1 MNHEY and CDR2 SMNVEV (reference sequence). The V and J ends lost 3 bases and 8 bases respectively, with 13 bases between them. This CDR3 is CASSFGGFEGYTF. The CDR3 DNA reads TGTGCCAGCAGTTTCGGAGGGTTTGAGGGCTACACCTTC.